The present T cell receptor beta chain was sequenced within a study of shared clonotypes between healthy human individuals. For the study at large: The study drew on a couple of women and a few men aged 18 to 49 as donors.

As defined, naive CD8 cells were CD45RO-negative and positively selected for CCR7, with terminally differentiated effector memory CD45RA+ cells excluded. Sequencing was performed with immunoSEQ multiplex PCR; in TCRdb, only in-frame clones are kept and a portion is missing. The profile shows about 1.9 million clones, around 95% of them singletons. The V gene lost 0 bases and the J gene lost 2 bases, with 5 bases spanning the gap. Germline lookup yields CDR1 SGHKS and CDR2 YYEKEE (reference sequence). The CDR3 has 14 residues. The sample comprised naive CD8+ T cells from PBMCs. The rearrangement uses TRBV5-5 and TRBJ2-2; D unclear. This receptor was identified in a man between 18 and 35 years old in good health. Some clones in this sample may be carry-over from other donors' samples. Here the CDR3 DNA reads TGTGCCAGCAGCTTGGGTGCCAACACCGGGGAGCTGTTTTTT. The encoded protein is CASSLGANTGELFF.